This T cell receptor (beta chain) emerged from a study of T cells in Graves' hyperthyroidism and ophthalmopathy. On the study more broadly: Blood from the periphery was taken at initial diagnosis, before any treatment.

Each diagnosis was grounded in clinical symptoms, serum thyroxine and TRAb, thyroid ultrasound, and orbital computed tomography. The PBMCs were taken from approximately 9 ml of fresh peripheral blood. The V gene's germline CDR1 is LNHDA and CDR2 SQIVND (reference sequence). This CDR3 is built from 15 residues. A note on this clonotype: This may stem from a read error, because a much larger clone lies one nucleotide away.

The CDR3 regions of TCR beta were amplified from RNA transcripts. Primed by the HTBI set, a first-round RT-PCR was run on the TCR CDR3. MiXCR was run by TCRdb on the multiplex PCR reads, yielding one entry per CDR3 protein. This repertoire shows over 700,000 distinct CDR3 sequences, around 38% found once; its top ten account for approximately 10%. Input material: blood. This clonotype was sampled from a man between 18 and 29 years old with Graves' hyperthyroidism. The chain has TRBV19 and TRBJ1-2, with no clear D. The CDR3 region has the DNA TGTGCCAGTAGTATAGATAGCGTCGGAAACTATGTCTACACCTTC. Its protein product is CASSIDSVGNYVYTF.